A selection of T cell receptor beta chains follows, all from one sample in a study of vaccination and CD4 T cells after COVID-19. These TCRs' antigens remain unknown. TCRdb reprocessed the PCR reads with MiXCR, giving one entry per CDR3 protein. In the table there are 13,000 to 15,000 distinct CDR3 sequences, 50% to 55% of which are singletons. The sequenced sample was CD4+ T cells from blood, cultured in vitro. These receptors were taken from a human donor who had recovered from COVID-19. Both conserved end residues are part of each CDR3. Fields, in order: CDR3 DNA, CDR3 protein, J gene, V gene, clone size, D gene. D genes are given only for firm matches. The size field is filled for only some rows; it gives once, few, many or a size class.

CDR3nt: TGTGCCAGCAGTGAACTAGCGGGAGCGGGAAATGAGCAGTTCTTC
CDR3aa: CASSELAGAGNEQFF
j_gene: TRBJ2-1
v_gene: TRBV6-4
abundance: .
d_gene: TRBD2

CDR3nt: TGTGCCAGCAGTGCGGGAGCTGGCTCCTACGAGCAGTACTTC
CDR3aa: CASSAGAGSYEQYF
j_gene: TRBJ2-7
v_gene: TRBV2
abundance: .
d_gene: .

CDR3nt: TGTGCCAGCAGAACGGTCGCGAGTCGGGGCTACGAGCAGTACTTC
CDR3aa: CASRTVASRGYEQYF
j_gene: TRBJ2-7
v_gene: TRBV27
abundance: .
d_gene: .

CDR3nt: TGTGCCAGCAGTCCCTTAGGTGGGCGAGATACGCAGTATTTT
CDR3aa: CASSPLGGRDTQYF
j_gene: TRBJ2-3
v_gene: TRBV28
abundance: .
d_gene: .

CDR3nt: TGTGCCAGCAGTGACCTGGTACTAGCCAAAAACATTCAGTACTTC
CDR3aa: CASSDLVLAKNIQYF
j_gene: TRBJ2-4
v_gene: TRBV12-3/TRBV12-4
abundance: .
d_gene: .

CDR3nt: TGTGCCAGCAGCTTAGAGAAGGGGGGAGCCTACGAGCAGTACTTC
CDR3aa: CASSLEKGGAYEQYF
j_gene: TRBJ2-7
v_gene: TRBV7-9
abundance: few
d_gene: .

CDR3nt: TGTGCCAGCAGCCCCCCTCACTCTGGCTACACCTTC
CDR3aa: CASSPPHSGYTF
j_gene: TRBJ1-2
v_gene: TRBV14
abundance: few
d_gene: .

CDR3nt: TGCAGTGCTAGAACTAGCGGGGGGGGGATAGAGACCCAGTACTTC
CDR3aa: CSARTSGGGIETQYF
j_gene: TRBJ2-5
v_gene: TRBV20-1
abundance: .
d_gene: TRBD2

CDR3nt: TGCAGTGCCGGGACTAGCGGGAGGGCCCGCACCGGGGAGCTGTTTTTT
CDR3aa: CSAGTSGRARTGELFF
j_gene: TRBJ2-2
v_gene: TRBV20-1
abundance: .
d_gene: TRBD2

CDR3nt: TGTGCCAGCAGTCCCCGGGGGCTAGCGGGCCAGAAGCAGTATTTT
CDR3aa: CASSPRGLAGQKQYF
j_gene: TRBJ2-3
v_gene: TRBV27
abundance: few
d_gene: TRBD2

CDR3nt: TGTGCCATCAGTGATAGCAATCAGCCCCAGCATTTT
CDR3aa: CAISDSNQPQHF
j_gene: TRBJ1-5
v_gene: TRBV10-3
abundance: few
d_gene: .

CDR3nt: TGTGCCAGCAGCGCGCTGGGGGTCGGCACCGGGGAGCTGTTTTTT
CDR3aa: CASSALGVGTGELFF
j_gene: TRBJ2-2
v_gene: TRBV6-4
abundance: .
d_gene: .

CDR3nt: TGCAGCATACGGCTAGTCGGAGAGACCCAGTACTTC
CDR3aa: CSIRLVGETQYF
j_gene: TRBJ2-5
v_gene: TRBV29-1
abundance: few
d_gene: .

CDR3nt: TGTGCCAGCAGCACTCCCGCGGGAGGCACAGATACGCAGTATTTT
CDR3aa: CASSTPAGGTDTQYF
j_gene: TRBJ2-3
v_gene: TRBV6-2/TRBV6-3
abundance: .
d_gene: TRBD2

CDR3nt: TGTGCCAGCAGCCTAGCGGGACAGGGATCGAACACTGAAGCTTTCTTT
CDR3aa: CASSLAGQGSNTEAFF
j_gene: TRBJ1-1
v_gene: TRBV7-9
abundance: once
d_gene: TRBD1

CDR3nt: TGTGCCAGCAGTTGGGACGGTAACACAGATACGCAGTATTTT
CDR3aa: CASSWDGNTDTQYF
j_gene: TRBJ2-3
v_gene: TRBV12-3/TRBV12-4
abundance: .
d_gene: .

CDR3nt: TGTGCCAGCAGCCAAGTTCAGACCGCTAATACGAACACCGGGGAGCTGTTTTTT
CDR3aa: CASSQVQTANTNTGELFF
j_gene: TRBJ2-2
v_gene: TRBV4-2
abundance: .
d_gene: .

CDR3nt: TGTGCCAGTAGTCCGACCCGACAGGCAGGGGAGCAGTACTTC
CDR3aa: CASSPTRQAGEQYF
j_gene: TRBJ2-7
v_gene: TRBV19
abundance: few
d_gene: .

CDR3nt: TGTGCCAGCAGCTTAGCGCGTAACAGGGGGCCAGAGTCCCCCCAAGAGACCCAGTACTTC
CDR3aa: CASSLARNRGPESPQETQYF
j_gene: TRBJ2-5
v_gene: TRBV7-9
abundance: few
d_gene: TRBD1

CDR3nt: TGTGCCACCCTGGGGGCTGGAAACACCATATATTTT
CDR3aa: CATLGAGNTIYF
j_gene: TRBJ1-3
v_gene: TRBV28
abundance: few
d_gene: .

CDR3nt: TGCAGTGCTAGAGACCCCGGGACGGAAAACACCGGGGAGCTGTTTTTT
CDR3aa: CSARDPGTENTGELFF
j_gene: TRBJ2-2
v_gene: TRBV20-1
abundance: .
d_gene: .

CDR3nt: TGTGCCACGGCCGCTACAGGGGCGATGCCGCAGCCCCAGCATTTT
CDR3aa: CATAATGAMPQPQHF
j_gene: TRBJ1-5
v_gene: TRBV19
abundance: few
d_gene: TRBD1

CDR3nt: TGTGCCAGCAGTTCCCTGTCAGGGACTAGCGGGAGGCCTGGGACTAGCACAGATACGCAGTATTTT
CDR3aa: CASSSLSGTSGRPGTSTDTQYF
j_gene: TRBJ2-3
v_gene: TRBV6-2/TRBV6-3
abundance: few
d_gene: TRBD2

CDR3nt: TGTGCCAGCAGTCCCAGGGGGAGCATGAACACTGAAGCTTTCTTT
CDR3aa: CASSPRGSMNTEAFF
j_gene: TRBJ1-1
v_gene: TRBV28
abundance: .
d_gene: TRBD1

CDR3nt: TGTGCCAGCAGTTACTCGCTGGCGAACACTGAAGCTTTCTTT
CDR3aa: CASSYSLANTEAFF
j_gene: TRBJ1-1
v_gene: TRBV6-5
abundance: .
d_gene: .

CDR3nt: TGTGCCAGTGCAGGGGTCCAGCCCCAGCATTTT
CDR3aa: CASAGVQPQHF
j_gene: TRBJ1-5
v_gene: TRBV28
abundance: .
d_gene: .

CDR3nt: TGTGCCTGGAGTCGTTCTAGGGGAGCGGGAGGTATTTTAGTGTGGACCCAGTACTTC
CDR3aa: CAWSRSRGAGGILVWTQYF
j_gene: TRBJ2-5
v_gene: TRBV30
abundance: .
d_gene: TRBD2

CDR3nt: TGCAGTGCCAACCCTTCTATTAGCACAGATACGCAGTATTTT
CDR3aa: CSANPSISTDTQYF
j_gene: TRBJ2-3
v_gene: TRBV20-1
abundance: few
d_gene: .

CDR3nt: TGCGCCAGCAGCTGGGGGACAGACAATCAGCCCCAGCATTTT
CDR3aa: CASSWGTDNQPQHF
j_gene: TRBJ1-5
v_gene: TRBV5-1
abundance: few
d_gene: TRBD1

CDR3nt: TGTGCCAGCAGTGATTGGCAGGGGAGCGACGAGCAGTACTTC
CDR3aa: CASSDWQGSDEQYF
j_gene: TRBJ2-7
v_gene: TRBV2
abundance: .
d_gene: .

CDR3nt: TGTGCCAGCAGCCGCCAGGAGAGCGAAAAACTGTTTTTT
CDR3aa: CASSRQESEKLFF
j_gene: TRBJ1-4
v_gene: TRBV7-2
abundance: .
d_gene: .

CDR3nt: TGTGCCAGCAGTCCACCACAGGGAGTGAATTCACCCCTCCACTTT
CDR3aa: CASSPPQGVNSPLHF
j_gene: TRBJ1-6
v_gene: TRBV27
abundance: .
d_gene: .

CDR3nt: TGTGCCAGCAGCCGCACTGGCGGGAGGGCCCTCGAGCAGTACTTC
CDR3aa: CASSRTGGRALEQYF
j_gene: TRBJ2-7
v_gene: TRBV7-9
abundance: few
d_gene: TRBD2

CDR3nt: TGCAGTGCTAGTGGATCCCTAGCGGGAGAGGTTGAGCAGTTCTTC
CDR3aa: CSASGSLAGEVEQFF
j_gene: TRBJ2-1
v_gene: TRBV20-1
abundance: .
d_gene: TRBD2

CDR3nt: TGTGCCAGCAGTTTATACCCCGGGACAGGGAACACTGAAGCTTTCTTT
CDR3aa: CASSLYPGTGNTEAFF
j_gene: TRBJ1-1
v_gene: TRBV28
abundance: .
d_gene: TRBD1

CDR3nt: TGCAGCGTTGAAGCGACAGGGAGGATCTATGGCTACACCTTC
CDR3aa: CSVEATGRIYGYTF
j_gene: TRBJ1-2
v_gene: TRBV29-1
abundance: few
d_gene: TRBD1

CDR3nt: TGTGCCAGCGGGGGACTAGCGGGAGGACGCTACGAGCAGTACTTC
CDR3aa: CASGGLAGGRYEQYF
j_gene: TRBJ2-7
v_gene: TRBV6-1
abundance: once
d_gene: TRBD2

CDR3nt: TGTGCCAGCAGTGAAGCTCGGACTTCCCAGCATTTT
CDR3aa: CASSEARTSQHF
j_gene: TRBJ1-5
v_gene: TRBV2
abundance: few
d_gene: .

CDR3nt: TGTGCCAGCAGCTTATTCCCGGGAAACACCATATATTTT
CDR3aa: CASSLFPGNTIYF
j_gene: TRBJ1-3
v_gene: TRBV11-2
abundance: .
d_gene: .

CDR3nt: TGCAGTGCTAGGGTTGTTGGGGTTCGGGAGACCCAGTACTTC
CDR3aa: CSARVVGVRETQYF
j_gene: TRBJ2-5
v_gene: TRBV20-1
abundance: .
d_gene: .

CDR3nt: TGTGCCAGCAGCTTAACTCAATTGGGGGAGACCCAGTACTTC
CDR3aa: CASSLTQLGETQYF
j_gene: TRBJ2-5
v_gene: TRBV7-2
abundance: .
d_gene: .

CDR3nt: TGTGCCAGCAGTTTGGATTCCGGGACCTTATACACTGAAGCTTTCTTT
CDR3aa: CASSLDSGTLYTEAFF
j_gene: TRBJ1-1
v_gene: TRBV28
abundance: .
d_gene: .

CDR3nt: TGTGCCACCAGCAGGACAGGGGGCTGGGAGACCCAGTACTTC
CDR3aa: CATSRTGGWETQYF
j_gene: TRBJ2-5
v_gene: TRBV15
abundance: few
d_gene: TRBD1

CDR3nt: TGTGCCAGCAGTGGTCGGGGGACAGGTTACTCCTACGAGCAGTACTTC
CDR3aa: CASSGRGTGYSYEQYF
j_gene: TRBJ2-7
v_gene: TRBV28
abundance: once
d_gene: TRBD1

CDR3nt: TGTGCCAGTGGCAGATCGTTCTCTGGGGCCAACGTCCTGACTTTC
CDR3aa: CASGRSFSGANVLTF
j_gene: TRBJ2-6
v_gene: TRBV30
abundance: .
d_gene: .

CDR3nt: TGCAGTGCTAGGGGACGCAGCGGGATGACGACCGGGGAGCTGTTTTTT
CDR3aa: CSARGRSGMTTGELFF
j_gene: TRBJ2-2
v_gene: TRBV20-1
abundance: .
d_gene: TRBD2

CDR3nt: TGCAGTGCTGAGACAGGGGGCTTTACCGGGGAGCTGTTTTTT
CDR3aa: CSAETGGFTGELFF
j_gene: TRBJ2-2
v_gene: TRBV20-1
abundance: few
d_gene: TRBD1

CDR3nt: TGTGCCAGCAGCTACTACGAGCAGTACTTC
CDR3aa: CASSYYEQYF
j_gene: TRBJ2-7
v_gene: TRBV7-3
abundance: .
d_gene: .

CDR3nt: TGCAGTGCTTCTAGACTCCGGACTAGCGGGAAGGGTGGTACGCAGTATTTT
CDR3aa: CSASRLRTSGKGGTQYF
j_gene: TRBJ2-3
v_gene: TRBV20-1
abundance: .
d_gene: TRBD2